The 31 T cell receptor beta chains listed next were all sequenced from one sample in a study of T-cell memory formation after mild COVID-19 (dated by TCRdb to the early 2020s). The method was 5' RACE. The sequencing machine was an Illumina NovaSeq 6000. The public reads were reanalyzed by TCRdb: fastp trimming at Q25, MiXCR alignment, in-frame beta chains only. Rows are unified per CDR3 protein, each entry keeping the most common DNA and genes. The sample includes about 400,000 distinct CDR3 sequences, with roughly 15% observed a single time. Roughly a fifth of the sample rests with the top ten. Sequencing used PBMCs or a T cell subset sorted from them (not recorded which). These receptors all come from a young man who had mild COVID-19 (a few samples of this study predate the infection). The sample titles of this study are shuffled in the database, so cell type and time point are left out; the donor was told from shared clones.

The CDR3 nucleotides are TGTGCCAGCAGTCCCCATGACAGGGCCCTTGGAGGCTACACCTTC. Amino acid sequence: CASSPHDRALGGYTF. V and J are TRBV12-3 or TRBV12-4 and TRBJ1-2; TRBD1 matches at 7 bases. V lost 5 bases and J lost 8; bases outside the gene matches: 14. CDR3 length equals 15 residues.

This clonotype was found many times. The V and J genes are TRBV6-1 and TRBJ1-2, with 10 positions matching TRBD1. This CDR3 has 15 residues. Per the germline V gene, CDR1 is MNHNS and CDR2 is SASEGT. The J segment lost 4 bases and the V segment lost 3 bases, leaving 5 bases of the junction unmatched. This chain's CDR3 is CASSDPGQGTYGYTF. In DNA form, the CDR3 reads TGTGCCAGCAGTGACCCGGGACAGGGGACCTATGGCTACACCTTC.

This clonotype has only a few counts. This chain links TRBV5-5 with TRBJ1-4; D might be TRBD1 (5 bases). This CDR3 spans 13 amino acids. Between the trimmed V and J ends, which lost 0 bases and 10 bases, there was a span of 10 bases. CDR1 is SGHKS, CDR2 YYEKEE, per germline (reference sequence). The CDR3 coding sequence is TGTGCCAGCAGCTTGGAACCCGGGGGAAAACTGTTTTTT. This sequence encodes CASSLEPGGKLFF.

This clonotype was observed a few times. This chain's CDR3 is CASSPGGLDTEAFF. For the CDR3, the DNA is TGTGCCAGCTCACCAGGGGGGCTGGACACTGAAGCTTTCTTT. V gene TRBV18 combines with J gene TRBJ1-1; possibly TRBD1 for D (6 bases). This CDR3 contains 14 residues. Germline V CDR1 and CDR2: KGHSH, LQKENI. V lost 2 bases to trimming and J lost 3 bases, with 10 bases between them.

This clonotype was counted many times. This rearrangement joins TRBV4-2 to TRBJ2-7, with D uncertain. In germline, CDR1 is LGHNA, CDR2 YNFKEQ. With 0 bases removed from V and 4 bases from J, the gap between germline ends came to 13 bases. The length of the CDR3 is 15 residues. This CDR3 is CASSQDGNGPYEQYV. As DNA, the CDR3 is TGTGCCAGCAGCCAAGATGGGAACGGGCCATACGAGCAGTACGTC.

This clonotype was found a few times. The chain links TRBV6-1 to TRBJ1-1; D gene ambiguous. In germline, CDR1 is MNHNS, CDR2 SASEGT. V was shortened by 8 bases and J by 1 base, with 14 bases between the two germline ends. The CDR3 extends over 14 amino acids. The CDR3 region is CASPSRGKNTEAFF. Here the CDR3 DNA reads TGTGCCAGCCCATCGCGAGGAAAGAACACTGAAGCTTTCTTT.

This clonotype was seen repeatedly, ten times or more. The genes are TRBV5-4 and TRBJ1-1; no firm D call. The CDR3 is 12 residues long. Germline V gene sequence: CDR1 SGHNT, CDR2 YYREEE (reference sequence). V shed 5 bases and J shed 4 bases, with 9 bases lying between them. The CDR3 DNA reads TGTGCCAGCAGGGTGGGATCCACTGAAGCTTTCTTT. Protein product: CASRVGSTEAFF. Combining the CDR3 with reference TRBV5-4 and TRBJ1-1 gives the whole variable domain ETGVTQSPTHLIKTRGQQVTLRCSSQSGHNTVSWYQQALGQGPQFIFQYYREEENGRGNFPPRFSGLQFPNYSSELNVNALELDDSALYLCASRVGSTEAFFGQGTRLTVV.

The rearrangement uses TRBV5-6 and TRBJ2-2, with TRBD1 as a possible D gene (6 bases). V lost 1 base and J lost 6, with 10 bases in between. CDR1 and CDR2 from the germline V gene are SGHDT and YYEEEE. The CDR3 consists of 14 residues. Here the CDR3 reads CASSLTSGAGELFF. Written as DNA, the CDR3 is TGTGCCAGCAGCTTGACCTCAGGGGCCGGGGAGCTGTTTTTT.

V gene TRBV2 combines with J gene TRBJ2-5; 15 bases line up with TRBD2. Per germline, CDR1 SNHLY and CDR2 FYNNEI. V was clipped by 7 bases and J by 0 bases; unmatched bases: 9. The CDR3 extends over 18 amino acids. The CDR3 DNA reads TGTGCCAGCAAAATGAGGACTAGCGGGGGGGCGTACCAAGAGACCCAGTACTTC. This translates into CASKMRTSGGAYQETQYF.

The rearrangement uses TRBV3-2 and TRBJ2-4; TRBD1, the D gene given by the table, was not confirmed from the DNA. TRBV3-2 counts as a pseudogene. The CDR3 has 11 residues. This CDR3 is CARGGGNIQYF. The DNA for the CDR3 is TGTGCCAGAGGGGGCGGAAACATTCAGTACTTC.

In its sample, this clonotype was seen a few times. The rearrangement joins TRBV10-3 to TRBJ1-2; 8 positions agree with TRBD1. V was pared by 8 bases and J by 3 bases, with 23 bases of the junction left unmatched. CDR3 length: 19 amino acids. Germline CDR1 and CDR2: ENHRY and SYGVKD. As DNA, the CDR3 is TGTGCCATCGGTTCCCACAGGGGGTGGGGGCGAGAGGACTACTATGGCTACACCTTC. Protein: CAIGSHRGWGREDYYGYTF.

This clonotype was recorded many times. This rearrangement joins TRBV6-5 to TRBJ1-1; D ambiguous. The length of the CDR3 is 14 residues. Germline V lookup: CDR1 MNHEY, CDR2 SVGAGI. V gave up 7 bases and J gave up 3 bases, with 15 bases separating them. The CDR3 DNA reads as TGTGCCAGCACCCCGGGTGGCCGAGACACTGAAGCTTTCTTT. This encodes CASTPGGRDTEAFF.

The chain uses TRBV29-1 and TRBJ2-5, with TRBD1 matching 9 bases. Germline values: CDR1 SQVTM, CDR2 ANQGSEA. The CDR3 spans 13 residues. Trimming at V came to 6 bases and at J to 4 bases, leaving 6 bases not matched to a gene. Here the CDR3 reads CSVGDRVGETQYF. DNA for the CDR3: TGCAGCGTGGGGGACAGGGTCGGAGAGACCCAGTACTTC.

V is TRBV5-6 and J is TRBJ1-4; no reliable D call. CDR1 is SGHDT, CDR2 YYEEEE, per germline. The CDR3 extends over 13 amino acids. The germline V and J ends were trimmed by 4 bases and 7 bases, with 11 bases remaining between them. The CDR3 sequence: CASSGVGSEKLFF. The CDR3 nucleotides are TGTGCCAGCAGCGGGGTAGGGAGTGAAAAACTGTTTTTT. Full variable domain (remainder filled in from reference TRBV5-6 and TRBJ1-4): DAGVTQSPTHLIKTRGQQVTLRCSPKSGHDTVSWYQQALGQGPQFIFQYYEEEERQRGNFPDRFSGHQFPNYSSELNVNALLLGDSALYLCASSGVGSEKLFFGSGTQLSVL.

In this sample, this clonotype turned up a few times. The V gene is TRBV5-1, the J gene TRBJ2-1, with D tentatively TRBD1 or TRBD2 (6 bases each). The germline V gene encodes CDR1 SGHRS and CDR2 YFSETQ. This CDR3 comprises 13 residues. Trimming pared 4 bases from V and 8 bases from J, leaving 13 bases between. The CDR3 loop is CASSIRGRDEQFF. Written as DNA, the CDR3 is TGCGCCAGCAGCATCCGGGGGCGCGATGAGCAGTTCTTC.

This clonotype came up a few times. The chain links TRBV29-1 to TRBJ1-2; a weak D match, TRBD1 (6 bases). The length of the CDR3 is 13 residues. V gave up 0 bases and J gave up 8 bases, with 13 bases separating them. CDR1 is SQVTM, CDR2 ANQGSEA, per germline. CDR3 nucleotides: TGCAGCGTTGAAGATCCACAGGGAGAGGGCTACACCTTC. Translated: CSVEDPQGEGYTF. The full variable domain, with the rest looked up from reference TRBV29-1 and TRBJ1-2, is SAVISQKPSRDICQRGTSLTIQCQVDSQVTMMFWYRQQPGQSLTLIATANQGSEATYESGFVIDKFPISRPNLTFSTLTVSNMSPEDSSIYLCSVEDPQGEGYTFGSGTRLTVV.

V is TRBV5-6 and J is TRBJ1-2; TRBD1 matches 7 bases. Germline values: CDR1 SGHDT, CDR2 YYEEEE. This CDR3 contains 14 residues. With 4 bases clipped from V and 4 bases from J, the junction kept 7 bases outside the gene matches. CDR3 amino acids: CASSLTGFPYGYTF. CDR3 nucleotides: TGTGCCAGCAGCCTGACAGGGTTTCCCTATGGCTACACCTTC.

This clonotype was detected many times. This chain connects TRBV11-2 to TRBJ2-3, with TRBD2 matching 7 bases. The CDR3 totals 15 residues. V lost 4 bases, J lost 1 base, and 5 bases stayed unmatched. The germline gives CDR1 SGHAT, CDR2 FQNNGV. In DNA, the CDR3 is TGTGCCAGCAGCTCTAGCGGCGGGGGCACAGATACGCAGTATTTT. Translation: CASSSSGGGTDTQYF.

The rearrangement joins TRBV9 to TRBJ2-3; a possible D gene is TRBD2 (7 bases). Between the trimmed V and J ends, which lost 0 bases and 6 bases, there was a span of 14 bases. This CDR3 contains 15 residues. The germline V gene encodes CDR1 SGDLS and CDR2 YYNGEE. The CDR3 spells CASSVGGGGGDTQYF. The CDR3 bases are TGTGCCAGCAGCGTAGGCGGCGGGGGCGGGGATACGCAGTATTTT.

This clonotype has only a few counts. The chain is built from TRBV4-1 and TRBJ2-2; maybe TRBD1 (5 bases). Germline values: CDR1 MGHRA, CDR2 YSYEKL. This CDR3 contains 13 residues. V dropped 6 bases and J dropped 6 bases, with 11 bases sitting between them. This CDR3 reads CASSSRGSGELFF. The CDR3 nucleotides read TGCGCCAGCAGTTCAAGGGGTTCCGGGGAGCTGTTTTTT.

This clonotype has only a few counts. V and J are TRBV6-6 and TRBJ2-1; D not resolved. CDR1 is MNHNY, CDR2 SVGAGI, per germline (reference sequence). The germline V and J ends were trimmed by 6 bases and 8 bases, with 8 bases remaining between them. The CDR3 spans 11 residues. CDR3 sequence (DNA): TGTGCCAGCAGCTCCAAAGATGAGCAGTTCTTC. Protein: CASSSKDEQFF.

The chain has TRBV2 and TRBJ2-7, with TRBD2 matching 7 bases. Germline-derived CDR1 and CDR2 are SNHLY and FYNNEI. V shed 4 bases, J shed 1 base, and the junction held 4 bases outside the gene matches. The CDR3 extends over 14 amino acids. The CDR3 spells CASSGPGGSYEQYF. In DNA, the CDR3 is TGTGCCAGCAGTGGTCCGGGAGGATCCTACGAGCAGTACTTC.

In its sample, this clonotype was seen many times. CDR3 in amino acids: CSARDPLGGDEQFF. CDR3 sequence (DNA): TGCAGTGCTAGAGACCCCCTGGGTGGCGATGAGCAGTTCTTC. The chain recombines TRBV20-1 with TRBJ2-1; D gene ambiguous. V lost 0 bases, J lost 8 bases, and 14 bases lay in between. The CDR3 consists of 14 residues. Germline CDR1 is DFQATT and CDR2 is SNEGSKA (reference sequence).

This clonotype turned up a few times. The V call is TRBV7-6, the J call TRBJ2-5; D could derive from TRBD1 or TRBD2 (5 bases each). The CDR3 contains 15 residues. V lost 3 bases to trimming and J lost 2 bases, with 13 bases between them. Germline CDR1 is SGHVS and CDR2 is FNYEAQ. The CDR3 is CASSLIPGLQETQYF. CDR3 nucleotide sequence: TGTGCCAGCAGCTTGATACCGGGGCTGCAAGAGACCCAGTACTTC.

The table lists this clonotype with a few counts. The chain links TRBV6-5 to TRBJ2-7; 8 nucleotides agree with TRBD1. The V gene end was trimmed by 4 bases and the J gene end by 2 bases; junction bases not matched to a gene: 4. There are 14 residues in the CDR3. CDR1 and CDR2 from the germline V gene are MNHEY and SVGAGI. The CDR3 sequence is CASSSDRGAYEQYV. CDR3 coding DNA: TGTGCCAGCAGTTCTGACAGGGGAGCCTACGAGCAGTACGTC.

This clonotype was observed a handful of times. The J gene is TRBJ2-7, the V gene TRBV15; D is undetermined. This CDR3 is built from 12 residues. CDR1 and CDR2 (germline): LNHNV, YYDKDF (reference sequence). The V end lost 1 base, the J end lost 4 bases, and 5 bases lay between the germline ends. The CDR3: CATSRGNYEQYV. DNA of the CDR3: TGTGCCACCAGCAGAGGAAATTACGAGCAGTACGTC.

This clonotype came up a few times. The chain joins TRBV7-8 to TRBJ2-1; possibly TRBD1 or TRBD2 for D (5 bases each). With 4 bases removed from V and 0 bases from J, the gap between germline ends came to 10 bases. CDR3 length equals 15 residues. CDR1 SGHVS and CDR2 FQNEAQ come from the germline V gene. The CDR3 is CASSSRGNSYNEQFF. CDR3 nucleotide sequence: TGTGCCAGCAGCTCCCGGGGCAACTCCTACAATGAGCAGTTCTTC.

CDR3 sequence reads: CASSQVRTGVYEQYF. DNA of the CDR3: TGTGCCAGCAGCCAAGTTCGGACAGGCGTCTACGAGCAGTACTTC. V is TRBV4-2 and J is TRBJ2-7, with TRBD1 matching over 7 bases. Germline V gene data show CDR1 as LGHNA and CDR2 as YNFKEQ. This CDR3 spans 15 amino acids. V lost 1 base to trimming and J lost 3 bases; unmatched junction nucleotides: 6.

This clonotype was detected only a few times. The chain couples TRBV7-6 to TRBJ2-5; 8 bases match TRBD1. V dropped 5 bases and J dropped 5; count of bases not matched to a gene: 10. The CDR3 is made up of 15 amino acids. The germline V gene has CDR1 SGHVS and CDR2 FNYEAQ. This chain's CDR3 is CASSPEDRVRETQYF. The CDR3 DNA follows: TGTGCCAGCAGCCCGGAGGACAGGGTTCGGGAGACCCAGTACTTC. The full variable domain, with the rest looked up from reference TRBV7-6 and TRBJ2-5, is GAGVSQSPRYKVTKRGQDVALRCDPISGHVSLYWYRQALGQGPEFLTYFNYEAQQDKSGLPNDRFSAERPEGSISTLTIQRTEQRDSAMYRCASSPEDRVRETQYFGPGTRLLVL.

The J gene is TRBJ1-3, the V gene TRBV27; 7 nucleotides line up with TRBD1. The CDR3 extends over 15 amino acids. Germline CDR1 is MNHEY and CDR2 is SMNVEV (reference sequence). J was trimmed by 1 base and V by 5 bases; bases with no gene match: 5. CDR3 sequence (DNA): TGTGCCAGCAGTACAGCAGGGGGATCTGGAAACACCATATATTTT. Protein product: CASSTAGGSGNTIYF.

Only a few counts were recorded for this clonotype. J is TRBJ2-7 and V is TRBV12-3 or TRBV12-4; D call uncertain. The CDR3 length is 13 residues. V was cut by 8 bases and J by 0 bases, with 11 bases left in between. CDR3 in DNA: TGTGCCAGCCGCACCTTCACCTCCTACGAGCAGTACTTC. Protein sequence: CASRTFTSYEQYF.